The clone carrying this TCR beta chain was counted many times. What it binds is unknown. The CDR3 consists of 13 residues. The V and J ends lost 5 bases and 1 base respectively, with 6 bases between them. In germline, CDR1 is SGHVS, CDR2 FQNEAQ. TCRdb re-called the 5' RACE reads through MiXCR, storing one row per CDR3 protein. The data hold 50,000 to 70,000 distinct CDR3 sequences, with 12% observed a single time. The data derive from a study of T-cell memory formation after mild COVID-19. Study-level findings and limits: Clones that shrank (day 15 to 85) were balanced CD4/CD8, whereas later expanders leaned CD4+.

The receptor's source is a man between 18 and 29 years old who had mild COVID-19 (a few samples of this study predate the infection). Cell type and time point are not known. The chain combines TRBV7-8 with TRBJ1-5; D is undetermined. Specimen: PBMCs or a T cell subset sorted from them (not recorded which). The CDR3 region is CASSRGSNQPQHF. DNA of the CDR3: TGTGCCAGCAGCCGCGGCAGCAATCAGCCCCAGCATTTT.